This entry describes one TCR beta chain. The antigen remains undetermined. CDR3 length equals 15 residues. The germline V gene encodes CDR1 PRHDT and CDR2 FYEKMQ (reference sequence). Between the trimmed V and J ends, which lost 2 bases and 2 bases, there was a span of 13 bases. This sample stems from a study of identical twins. The study's findings and limits: The study based its conclusions on cross-sectional statistical analysis and did not follow the same donors. Within monozygotic twins, out-of-frame TCR alpha sharing was underestimated by the models.

MiXCR, run by TCRdb on the 5' RACE reads, gives a single entry per CDR3 protein. The data contain about 890,000 distinct CDR3 sequences, 12% of them singletons. In addition, the sample was reused for a study of yellow fever vaccine responses in identical twins. That study reports: Twins reportedly had a vaccine T cell response that seemed partly convergent, partly personalized.

The chain is built from TRBV13 and TRBJ2-7, with D perhaps matching TRBD1 (5 bases). Sequencing input: PBMCs. This receptor was taken from a woman between 18 and 30 years old in good health. This chain's CDR3 is CASSLWGREPYEQYF. For the CDR3, the DNA is TGTGCCAGCAGCTTATGGGGCAGGGAACCCTACGAGCAGTACTTC.